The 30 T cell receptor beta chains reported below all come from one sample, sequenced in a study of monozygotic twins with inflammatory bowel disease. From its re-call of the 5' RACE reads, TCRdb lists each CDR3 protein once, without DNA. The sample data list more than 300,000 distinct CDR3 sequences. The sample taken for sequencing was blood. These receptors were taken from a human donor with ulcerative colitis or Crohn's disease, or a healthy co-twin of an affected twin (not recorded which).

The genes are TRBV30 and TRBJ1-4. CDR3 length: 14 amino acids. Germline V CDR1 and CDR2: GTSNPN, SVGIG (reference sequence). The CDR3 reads CAWSVSQPAEKLFF.

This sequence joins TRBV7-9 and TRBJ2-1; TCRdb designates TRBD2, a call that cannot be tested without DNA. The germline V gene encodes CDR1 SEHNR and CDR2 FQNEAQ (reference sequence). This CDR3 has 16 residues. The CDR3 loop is CASSLTSGGTYNEQFF.

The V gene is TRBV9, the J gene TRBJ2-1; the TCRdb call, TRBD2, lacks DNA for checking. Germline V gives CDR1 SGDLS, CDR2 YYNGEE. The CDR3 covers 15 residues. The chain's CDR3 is CASSVEPTRNNEQFF.

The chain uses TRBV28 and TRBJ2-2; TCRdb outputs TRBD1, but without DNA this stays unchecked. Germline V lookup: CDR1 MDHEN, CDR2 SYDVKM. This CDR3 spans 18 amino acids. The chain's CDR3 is CASSENAWGSLNTGELFF. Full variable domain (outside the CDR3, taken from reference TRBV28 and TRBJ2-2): DVKVTQSSRYLVKRTGEKVFLECVQDMDHENMFWYRQDPGLGLRLIYFSYDVKMKEKGDIPEGYSVSREKKERFSLILESASTNQTSMYLCASSENAWGSLNTGELFFGEGSRLTVL.

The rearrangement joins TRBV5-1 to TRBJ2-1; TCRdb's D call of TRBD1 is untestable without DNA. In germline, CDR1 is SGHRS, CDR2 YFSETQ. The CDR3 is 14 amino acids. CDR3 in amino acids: CASSLGAGRVKQFF.

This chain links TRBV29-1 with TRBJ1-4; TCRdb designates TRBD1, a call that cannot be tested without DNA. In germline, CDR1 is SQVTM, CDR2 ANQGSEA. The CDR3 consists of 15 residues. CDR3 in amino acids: CSVTRQQGTNEKLFF.

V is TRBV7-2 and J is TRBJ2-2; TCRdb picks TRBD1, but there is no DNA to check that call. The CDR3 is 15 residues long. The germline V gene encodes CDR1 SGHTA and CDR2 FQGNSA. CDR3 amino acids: CASSLSRRGGGELFF. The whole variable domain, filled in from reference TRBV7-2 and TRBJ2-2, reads GAGVSQSPSNKVTEKGKDVELRCDPISGHTALYWYRQSLGQGLEFLIYFQGNSAPDKSGLPSDRFSAERTGGSVSTLTIQRTQQEDSAVYLCASSLSRRGGGELFFGEGSRLTVL.

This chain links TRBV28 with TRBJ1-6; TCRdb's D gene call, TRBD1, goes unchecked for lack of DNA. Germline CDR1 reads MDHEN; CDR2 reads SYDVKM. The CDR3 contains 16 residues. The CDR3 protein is CASSSQGSSYNSPLHF.

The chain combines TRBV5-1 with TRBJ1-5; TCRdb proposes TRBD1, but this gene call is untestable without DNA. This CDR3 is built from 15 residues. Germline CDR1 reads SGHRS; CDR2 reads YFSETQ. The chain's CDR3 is CASRLGTGSNQPQHF.

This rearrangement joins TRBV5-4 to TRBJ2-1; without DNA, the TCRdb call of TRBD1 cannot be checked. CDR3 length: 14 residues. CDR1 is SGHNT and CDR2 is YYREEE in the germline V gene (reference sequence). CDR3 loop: CASSFTGPNNEQFF.

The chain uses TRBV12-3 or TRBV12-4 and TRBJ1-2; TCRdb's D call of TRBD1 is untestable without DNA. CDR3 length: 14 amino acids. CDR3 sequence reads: CASSLSQGGYGYTF.

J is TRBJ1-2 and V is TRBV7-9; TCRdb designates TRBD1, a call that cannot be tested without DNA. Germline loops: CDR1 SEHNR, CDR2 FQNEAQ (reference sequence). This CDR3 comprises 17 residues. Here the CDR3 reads CASSLAGQGLLNYGYTF. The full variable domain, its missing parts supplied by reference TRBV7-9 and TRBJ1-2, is DTGVSQNPRHKITKRGQNVTFRCDPISEHNRLYWYRQTLGQGPEFLTYFQNEAQLEKSRLLSDRFSAERPKGSFSTLEIQRTEQGDSAMYLCASSLAGQGLLNYGYTFGSGTRLTVV.

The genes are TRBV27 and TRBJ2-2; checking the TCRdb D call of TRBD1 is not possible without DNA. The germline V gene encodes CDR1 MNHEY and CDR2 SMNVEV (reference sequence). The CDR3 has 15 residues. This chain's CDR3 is CASSPGYWDTGELFF.

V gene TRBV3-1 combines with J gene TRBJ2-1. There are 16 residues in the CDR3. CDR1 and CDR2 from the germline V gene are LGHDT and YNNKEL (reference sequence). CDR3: CASSQAAGGPYNEQFF.

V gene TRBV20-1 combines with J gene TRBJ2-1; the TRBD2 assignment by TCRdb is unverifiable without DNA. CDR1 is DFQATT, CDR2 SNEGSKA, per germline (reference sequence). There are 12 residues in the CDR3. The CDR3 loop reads CSARVSRDEQFF.

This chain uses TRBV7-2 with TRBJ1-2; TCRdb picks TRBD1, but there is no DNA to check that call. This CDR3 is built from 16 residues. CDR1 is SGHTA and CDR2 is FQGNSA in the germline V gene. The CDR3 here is CASSGGQVQTKYGYTF.

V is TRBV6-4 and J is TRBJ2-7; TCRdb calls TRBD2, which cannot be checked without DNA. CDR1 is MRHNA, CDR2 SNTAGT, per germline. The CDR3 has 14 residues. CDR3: CASSASGYGYEQYF.

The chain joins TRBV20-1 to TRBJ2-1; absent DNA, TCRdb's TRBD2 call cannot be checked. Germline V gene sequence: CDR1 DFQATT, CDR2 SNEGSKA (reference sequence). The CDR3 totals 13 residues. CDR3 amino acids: CSTQRLAYNEQFF.

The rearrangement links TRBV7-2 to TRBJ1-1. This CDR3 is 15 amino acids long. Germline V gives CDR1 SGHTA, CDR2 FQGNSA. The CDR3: CASSLMHRKNTEAFF.

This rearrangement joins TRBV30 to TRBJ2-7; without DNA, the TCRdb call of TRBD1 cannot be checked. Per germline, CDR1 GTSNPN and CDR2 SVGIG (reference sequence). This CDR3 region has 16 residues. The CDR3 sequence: CAWTSGAGTGSYEQYF.

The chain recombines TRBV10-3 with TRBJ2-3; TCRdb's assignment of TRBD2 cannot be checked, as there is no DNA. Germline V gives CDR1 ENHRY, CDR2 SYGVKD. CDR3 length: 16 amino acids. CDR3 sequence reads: CAIRAGLAGGQDTQYF.

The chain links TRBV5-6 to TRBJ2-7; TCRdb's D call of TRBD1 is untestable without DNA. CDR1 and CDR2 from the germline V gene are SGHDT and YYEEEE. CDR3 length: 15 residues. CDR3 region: CASSHTGGAAYEQYF. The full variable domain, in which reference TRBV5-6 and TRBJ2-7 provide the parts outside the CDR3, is DAGVTQSPTHLIKTRGQQVTLRCSPKSGHDTVSWYQQALGQGPQFIFQYYEEEERQRGNFPDRFSGHQFPNYSSELNVNALLLGDSALYLCASSHTGGAAYEQYFGPGTRLTVT.

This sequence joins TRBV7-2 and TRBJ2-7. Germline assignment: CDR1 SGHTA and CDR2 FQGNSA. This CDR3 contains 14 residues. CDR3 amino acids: CASSLPQRRDEQYF.

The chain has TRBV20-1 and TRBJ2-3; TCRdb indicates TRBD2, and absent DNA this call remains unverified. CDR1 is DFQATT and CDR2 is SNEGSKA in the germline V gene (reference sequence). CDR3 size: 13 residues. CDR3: CSARRGSTDTQYF.

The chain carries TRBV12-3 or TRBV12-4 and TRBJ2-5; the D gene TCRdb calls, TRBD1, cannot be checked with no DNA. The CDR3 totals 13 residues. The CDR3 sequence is CASSFGSGRTQYF.

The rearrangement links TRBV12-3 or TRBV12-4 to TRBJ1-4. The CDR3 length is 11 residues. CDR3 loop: CASSFSQVVFF.

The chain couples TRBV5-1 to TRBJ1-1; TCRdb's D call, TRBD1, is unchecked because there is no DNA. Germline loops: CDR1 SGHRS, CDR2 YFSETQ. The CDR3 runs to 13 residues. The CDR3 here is CASSPRGHTEAFF.

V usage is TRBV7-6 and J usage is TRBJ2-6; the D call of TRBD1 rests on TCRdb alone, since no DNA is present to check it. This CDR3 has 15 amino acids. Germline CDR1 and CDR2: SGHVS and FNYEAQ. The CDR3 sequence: CASSSGQSGANVLTF.

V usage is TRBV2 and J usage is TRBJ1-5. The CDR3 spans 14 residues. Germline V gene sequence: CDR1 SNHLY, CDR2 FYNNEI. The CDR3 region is CASSAYSPNQPQHF.

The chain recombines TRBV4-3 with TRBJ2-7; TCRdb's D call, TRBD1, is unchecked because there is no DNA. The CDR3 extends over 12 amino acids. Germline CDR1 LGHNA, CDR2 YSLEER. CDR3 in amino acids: CASKTVSYEQYF.